This record covers a single TCR beta chain. Its antigen is unknown. Per-base quality was not reported, and no clone a single base away is much larger than it. Trimmed from V: 4 bases; trimmed from J: 4 bases; junction bases lacking a gene match: 20. CDR1 and CDR2, per the germline V gene (reference sequence), are MNHEY and SMNVEV. The CDR3 spans 19 residues, from the cysteine through the phenylalanine. Kept here is only the CDR3 DNA, which spans 57 bases and is read in frame from base 1. The data stem from a study of T cell changes during pregnancy in multiple sclerosis (dated by TCRdb to 2018 to 2020). General notes on the study: The study examined how the T cell repertoire changed over the course of pregnancy in women with multiple sclerosis.

Library preparation employed the immunoSEQ multiplex PCR assay. Sourced from immuneACCESS, this table was stored by TCRdb with only in-frame sequences that have V and J called. A share of the clones is absent; for the studies checked, an unresolved V gene accounts for under half, and the remainder has no known explanation. This sample comprises just under 65,000 clones, under 95% of them detected only once. The ten largest clones take up about 3% of the sample. The sequence links TRBV27 to TRBJ2-7; 9 of the junction bases match TRBD2. This clonotype was sampled from a female donor with multiple sclerosis, enrolled in a pregnancy study. Sample: CD8+ T cells from peripheral blood mononuclear cells, taken in the second trimester of pregnancy. Here is the DNA: TGTGCCAGCAGTTCCCATCAGGCGGGAGGGCCTAGCCAACCTTACGAGCAGTACTTC. Its amino acids are CASSSHQAGGPSQPYEQYF.